The 29 T cell receptor beta chains below come from one sample, sequenced in a study of blood T cell repertoires in COVID-19. Using immunoSEQ multiplex PCR, the repertoire was profiled, and TCRdb retains in-frame clones only, with some absent. The sample carries approximately 310,000 clones, 85% recorded once. The material sequenced was PBMCs or T cells enriched from blood (not recorded which). The receptor source for this set is a woman in her 30s who had been exposed to COVID-19.

This clone was picked up one time. Written as DNA, the CDR3 is TGTGCCACCAGACGACTAACCGGGGAGCTGTTTTTT. This sequence encodes CATRRLTGELFF. This chain connects TRBV15 to TRBJ2-2; TRBD2 might be the D (5 bases). The CDR3 extends over 12 amino acids. From germline, CDR1 is LNHNV and CDR2 YYDKDF (reference sequence). The V and J ends lost 6 bases and 5 bases respectively, with 7 bases between them.

In DNA, the CDR3 is TGTGCCAGCAGTTCGGGACAGGGGGGCTACGAGCAGTACTTC. As protein: CASSSGQGGYEQYF. This sequence joins TRBV28 and TRBJ2-7; 11 nucleotides match TRBD1. Germline V CDR1 and CDR2: MDHEN, SYDVKM. This CDR3 region has 14 residues. J gave up 3 bases and V 4 bases, and 2 bases lay outside the gene matches.

This sequence joins TRBV18 and TRBJ2-5; the D gene is possibly TRBD2 (6 bases). The CDR3 spans 15 residues. Trimming shortened V by 4 bases and J by 1 base, and 13 bases separated the two germline ends. The V gene's germline CDR1 is KGHSH and CDR2 LQKENI. The CDR3 coding sequence is TGTGCCAGCTCACTCATAGAAGCGGGCCAAGAGACCCAGTACTTC. It translates to CASSLIEAGQETQYF.

The chain links TRBV5-1 to TRBJ1-4; D gene ambiguous. The CDR3 spans 14 residues. Trimming took 4 bases from V and 0 from J, leaving 7 bases between them. CDR1 SGHRS and CDR2 YFSETQ come from the germline V gene. CDR3 region: CASSVGTTNEKLFF. Here the CDR3 DNA reads TGCGCCAGCAGCGTCGGTACAACTAATGAAAAACTGTTTTTT.

The chain couples TRBV10-3 to TRBJ2-7; maybe TRBD2 (6 bases). Germline V gives CDR1 ENHRY, CDR2 SYGVKD. The CDR3 has 11 amino acids. V was cut by 10 bases and J by 1 base, with 8 bases left in between. CDR3 in DNA: TGTGCCACGGGACTGTCCTACGAGCAGTACTTC. Protein product: CATGLSYEQYF.

V usage is TRBV13 and J usage is TRBJ1-2, with D maybe TRBD1 (6 bases). V was clipped by 3 bases and J by 4 bases, with 12 bases between them. CDR1 and CDR2 (germline): PRHDT, FYEKMQ (reference sequence). The CDR3 totals 14 residues. The CDR3 bases are TGTGCCAGCAGCTTCTCTACAGGGATCTATGGCTACACCTTC. Its translation: CASSFSTGIYGYTF.

The chain recombines TRBV3-1 (or the pseudogene TRBV3-2) with TRBJ1-4; TRBD1 aligns across 8 bases. Per germline, CDR1 LGHDT and CDR2 YNNKEL (reference sequence). The CDR3 is made up of 17 amino acids. Trimming took 3 bases from V and 4 from J; bases not matched to a gene: 10. Here the CDR3 DNA reads TGTGCCAGCAGCCATTCCGGGACAGGAACCATTAATGAAAAACTGTTTTTT. Translating gives CASSHSGTGTINEKLFF.

This clone was counted once. The V gene is TRBV12-2, the J gene TRBJ2-3; TRBD2, the table's D call, lacks a check against the DNA. TRBV12-2 is marked as a pseudogene. The CDR3 has 16 residues. CDR3 amino acids: CASRLVSVDGTDTQYF. The CDR3 nucleotides are TGTGCAAGTCGCTTAGTTTCGGTAGATGGCACAGATACGCAGTATTTT.

The chain employs TRBV10-3 and TRBJ2-7, with D tentatively TRBD1 (6 bases). The CDR3 consists of 17 residues. Germline V gene lookup returns CDR1 ENHRY and CDR2 SYGVKD. Trimming took off 10 bases at V and 0 bases at J, with 25 bases between the two ends. The CDR3 region has the DNA TGTGCCACCAGACCGAATATAGGGGGTGATAGCTCCTACGAGCAGTACTTC. As protein: CATRPNIGGDSSYEQYF.

The CDR3 sequence: CASSFSSGRVHSPLHF. Written as DNA, the CDR3 is TGTGCCAGCAGTTTCTCTTCGGGCAGGGTACATTCACCCCTCCACTTT. V is TRBV28 and J is TRBJ1-6, with D perhaps matching TRBD1 (5 bases). The V gene lost 3 bases and the J gene lost 8 bases, with 17 bases spanning the gap. CDR3 length: 16 amino acids. CDR1 is MDHEN and CDR2 is SYDVKM in the germline V gene.

The gene calls are TRBV27 and TRBJ2-2; 7 positions agree with TRBD1. Per germline, CDR1 MNHEY and CDR2 SMNVEV (reference sequence). Trimming at V came to 6 bases and at J to 2 bases, leaving 6 bases not matched to a gene. The CDR3 is 15 residues long. The CDR3, as DNA: TGTGCCAGCAGAACGCGAGGGGGCAACACCGGGGAGCTGTTTTTT. Translated, it gives CASRTRGGNTGELFF.

This chain connects TRBV3-1 (or the pseudogene TRBV3-2) to TRBJ2-7; 8 bases are shared with TRBD1. This CDR3 comprises 18 residues. Unmatched junction bases numbered 13, after V lost 1 base and J lost 2 bases. CDR1 LGHDT and CDR2 YNNKEL come from the germline V gene (reference sequence). In nucleotides, the CDR3 is TGTGCCAGCAGCCAAGGACGAATTACCGGGACAGGTCCCTACGAGCAGTACTTC. Translating it yields CASSQGRITGTGPYEQYF.

The chain carries TRBV28 and TRBJ2-1, with D perhaps TRBD2 (5 bases). V lost 6 bases, J lost 7 bases, and 10 bases lay in between. This CDR3 has 12 residues. CDR1 and CDR2 (germline): MDHEN, SYDVKM. CDR3 in amino acids: CASRTRLNEQFF. The CDR3 DNA reads as TGTGCCAGCAGAACTAGGTTGAATGAGCAGTTCTTC.

The chain recombines TRBV6-5 with TRBJ2-7; the match to TRBD2 covers 13 bases. The CDR3 spans 15 residues. With V trimmed by 8 bases and J by 7 bases, 11 bases remained unmatched. Germline loops: CDR1 MNHEY, CDR2 SVGAGI. The CDR3 nucleotides are TGTGCCAGCGACTACGGACTAGCGGGAGCTAGGGAGCAGTACTTC. It translates to CASDYGLAGAREQYF.

The gene calls are TRBV7-9 and TRBJ2-1, with TRBD1 identical over 7 bases. The V and J ends lost 5 bases and 6 bases, in that order; junction bases with no gene match: 1. The germline CDR1 and CDR2 sequences are SEHNR and FQNEAQ (reference sequence). This CDR3 region has 12 residues. CDR3 DNA sequence: TGTGCCAGCAGCCCAGGGGGCAATGAGCAGTTCTTC. It codes for CASSPGGNEQFF.

This clone was counted once. In DNA, the CDR3 is TGTGCCAGCAGCTTGGGCCTTAATTTGCGAGATACGCAGTATTTT. Translation gives CASSLGLNLRDTQYF. V is TRBV5-8 and J is TRBJ2-3; unclear D gene. This CDR3 has 15 residues. CDR1 is SGHTS and CDR2 is YDEGEE in the germline V gene. V dropped 0 bases and J dropped 5 bases, with 13 bases sitting between them.

V gene TRBV11-3 combines with J gene TRBJ1-2, with D uncertain. The CDR3 consists of 10 residues. The V gene lost 5 bases and the J gene lost 5 bases, with 3 bases spanning the gap. In germline, CDR1 is SGHNT, CDR2 YENEEA. The CDR3 sequence is CASSPYGYTF. In DNA, the CDR3 is TGTGCCAGCAGCCCGTATGGCTACACCTTC.

In DNA form, the CDR3 reads TGCGCCAGCAGCTTGGTGGGACAGTACAATGAGCAGTTCTTC. Translated: CASSLVGQYNEQFF. The gene calls are TRBV5-1 and TRBJ2-1, with 7 bases matching TRBD1. The ends lost 0 bases at V and 4 bases at J; junction bases unmatched: 1. This CDR3 spans 14 amino acids. From germline, CDR1 is SGHRS and CDR2 YFSETQ.

The V gene is TRBV2, the J gene TRBJ2-7; the D gene is possibly TRBD1 (6 bases). The CDR3 covers 15 residues. The germline V and J ends were trimmed by 3 bases and 4 bases, with 16 bases remaining between them. In germline, CDR1 is SNHLY, CDR2 FYNNEI. The CDR3 coding sequence is TGTGCCAGCAGTGATTGGGACACCGGAGCTTACGAGCAGTACTTC. It translates to CASSDWDTGAYEQYF. Based on the CDR3 plus reference TRBV2 and TRBJ2-7, the full variable domain is EPEVTQTPSHQVTQMGQEVILRCVPISNHLYFYWYRQILGQKVEFLVSFYNNEISEKSEIFDDQFSVERPDGSNFTLKIRSTKLEDSAMYFCASSDWDTGAYEQYFGPGTRLTVT.

The CDR3 is CASSPTFTGQTEAFF. The DNA of the CDR3 is TGTGCCAGCAGCCCCACCTTCACAGGGCAGACTGAAGCTTTCTTT. V gene TRBV7-9 combines with J gene TRBJ1-1, with D maybe TRBD1 (6 bases). CDR1 is SEHNR, CDR2 FQNEAQ, per germline (reference sequence). V was pared by 5 bases and J by 5 bases, with 18 bases between. The CDR3 length is 15 residues.

DNA of the CDR3: TGTGCCAGCAGCCAAGAGACGGGGGGCGCGGGGGACAGCAATCAGCCCCAGCATTTT. Translation gives CASSQETGGAGDSNQPQHF. The chain recombines TRBV3-1 (or the pseudogene TRBV3-2) with TRBJ1-5, with D maybe TRBD1 (6 bases). V gave up 0 bases and J gave up 1 base, with 19 bases separating them. The CDR3 spans 19 residues. The V gene's germline CDR1 is LGHDT and CDR2 YNNKEL (reference sequence).

This clone showed up just a few times. The V call is TRBV6-5, the J call TRBJ1-6, with a tentative D call TRBD1 (5 bases). Between the trimmed V and J ends, which lost 10 bases and 7 bases, there was a span of 17 bases. Germline V CDR1 and CDR2: MNHEY, SVGAGI. This CDR3 region has 14 residues. The CDR3 region is CATSGQGFNSPLHF. CDR3 DNA sequence: TGTGCCACCTCTGGACAAGGCTTCAATTCACCCCTCCACTTT.

The chain combines TRBV9 with TRBJ2-1; TRBD2 matches at 10 bases. This CDR3 region has 15 residues. V lost 4 bases to trimming and J lost 2 bases; unmatched junction nucleotides: 3. Germline CDR1 is SGDLS and CDR2 is YYNGEE. The CDR3 region has the DNA TGTGCCAGCAGCACAGGACTAGCGGCCTACAATGAGCAGTTCTTC. This gives the protein CASSTGLAAYNEQFF.

The V and J genes are TRBV28 and TRBJ2-6; 7 nucleotides align to TRBD2. This CDR3 is 16 amino acids long. V lost 7 bases, J lost 0 bases, and 6 bases stayed unmatched. Looked up from germline, CDR1 is MDHEN and CDR2 is SYDVKM. CDR3 in amino acids: CASTGAGYSGANVLTF. The CDR3, as DNA: TGTGCCAGCACCGGAGCGGGATACTCTGGGGCCAACGTCCTGACTTTC.

The rearrangement links TRBV5-1 to TRBJ1-3, with a tentative D call TRBD1 (6 bases). Trimming took off 1 base at V and 3 bases at J, with 11 bases between the two ends. Germline lookup yields CDR1 SGHRS and CDR2 YFSETQ. This CDR3 is built from 15 residues. CDR3 DNA sequence: TGCGCCAGCAGCTTGAATATAGGGGGTGGAAACACCATATATTTT. It yields the protein CASSLNIGGGNTIYF.

This clone was seen a handful of times. CDR3 loop: CASSLIPGTGELFF. The CDR3 coding sequence is TGCGCCAGCAGTCTTATCCCGGGCACCGGGGAGCTGTTTTTT. The chain is built from TRBV23-1 and TRBJ2-2, with unresolved D. TRBV23-1 is an ORF; its function is uncertain. The V end was cut by 4 bases, the J end by 4 bases, with 10 bases between. CDR3 length equals 14 residues.

The rearrangement joins TRBV5-1 to TRBJ1-5, with TRBD1 matching 9 bases. CDR1 is SGHRS and CDR2 is YFSETQ in the germline V gene. This CDR3 is 15 amino acids long. V trimming: 5 bases; J trimming: 2 bases; junction bases outside the gene matches: 5. CDR3 in amino acids: CASSVWTGGNQPQHF. DNA for the CDR3: TGCGCCAGCAGTGTCTGGACAGGGGGCAATCAGCCCCAGCATTTT.

This chain uses TRBV18 with TRBJ1-1; the match to TRBD1 covers 7 bases. The germline V gene encodes CDR1 KGHSH and CDR2 LQKENI. The V and J ends lost 3 bases and 0 bases, in that order; junction bases with no gene match: 4. The CDR3 consists of 15 residues. CDR3 residues: CASSPKQGMNTEAFF. CDR3 DNA sequence: TGTGCCAGCTCACCTAAACAGGGGATGAACACTGAAGCTTTCTTT. Full variable domain (remainder filled in from reference TRBV18 and TRBJ1-1): NAGVMQNPRHLVRRRGQEARLRCSPMKGHSHVYWYRQLPEEGLKFMVYLQKENIIDESGMPKERFSAEFPKEGPSILRIQQVVRGDSAAYFCASSPKQGMNTEAFFGQGTRLTVV.

This clone was seen just once. The gene calls are TRBV6-5 and TRBJ2-7; 8 bases agree with TRBD1. Germline loops: CDR1 MNHEY, CDR2 SVGAGI. The CDR3 is made up of 13 amino acids. V lost 8 bases and J lost 1; bases outside the gene matches: 4. CDR3 nucleotides: TGTGCCAGCGACCGGGACAGGTCCTACGAGCAGTACTTC. Encoded protein: CASDRDRSYEQYF.